These 4 T cell receptor beta chains came from one sample sequenced in a study of early stage breast cancer tumors (TCRdb year 2017). Libraries were made using the immunoSEQ multiplex PCR assay. TCRdb took this table from immuneACCESS and kept in-frame rearrangements with V and J called. Such tables lack part of the clones; where checked against another copy, unresolved V genes explain under half of the gap, and the rest is unexplained. For this sample there are roughly 6,500 clones; roughly three fifths appear just once. The ten largest clones represent roughly 13% of the sample. The material sequenced was normal breast tissue next to the tumor. The receptors originated from a person between 50 and 60 years old with breast cancer.

In this sample, this clone turned up once. The J gene is TRBJ1-2, the V gene TRBV6-4, with a possible D match to TRBD1 (6 bases). The V end was cut by 6 bases, the J end by 4 bases, with 15 bases between. The CDR3 is 14 amino acids. Germline CDR1 reads MRHNA; CDR2 reads SNTAGT. The DNA of the CDR3 is TGTGCCAGCAGCCCCGGGGGGGGCTCCTATGGCTACACCTTC. Protein sequence: CASSPGGGSYGYTF.

The CDR3 DNA follows: TGCGCCAGCAGCTTGACCTCTTACAGCGACTCTGGAAACACCATATATTTT. Translating gives CASSLTSYSDSGNTIYF. The V call is TRBV5-1, the J call TRBJ1-3; D not certain. V lost 1 base and J 0 bases, leaving 14 bases between the germline ends. The CDR3 loop spans 17 amino acids. CDR1 SGHRS and CDR2 YFSETQ come from the germline V gene.

Only one count was recorded for this clone. The chain carries TRBV9 and TRBJ2-7; TRBD2 matches 13 bases. J was trimmed by 7 bases and V by 4 bases; bases with no gene match: 11. The CDR3 consists of 16 residues. In germline, CDR1 is SGDLS, CDR2 YYNGEE. The CDR3 bases are TGTGCCAGCAGCACCACGGGACTAGCGGGATCGGGTGAGCAGTACTTC. Protein: CASSTTGLAGSGEQYF.

V and J are TRBV11-2 and TRBJ2-1; D assignment may be TRBD1 or TRBD2 (5 bases each). CDR1 is SGHAT and CDR2 is FQNNGV in the germline V gene. The CDR3 consists of 15 residues. V was cut by 1 base and J by 4 bases, with 11 bases left in between. The CDR3 region is CASSLAPGPYNEQFF. In DNA, the CDR3 is TGTGCCAGCAGCTTAGCCCCGGGACCATACAATGAGCAGTTCTTC.